This T cell receptor beta chain was sequenced during a study of cytomegalovirus exposure and HLA in healthy donors. Trimming shortened V by 0 bases and J by 2 bases, and 10 bases separated the two germline ends. The CDR3 spans 15 residues. Germline CDR1 SGHNT, CDR2 YYREEE (reference sequence). Profiled with immunoSEQ multiplex PCR; TCRdb holds only in-frame clones, not every one. This sample has 150,000 to 200,000 clones, with 86% found just once. Sample: PBMCs. This chain uses TRBV5-4 with TRBJ2-3; D uncertain. This TCR came from a woman in her thirties in good health and CMV-seronegative. The CDR3 nucleotides read TGTGCCAGCAGCTTGGAGGTCCTGTCCACAGATACGCAGTATTTT. Translated, it gives CASSLEVLSTDTQYF.